This TCR beta chain came from a study of identical twins. Study-level points and caveats: For cord blood, abundant beta clonotypes had fewer insertions, unlike memory repertoires, which showed none. Its conclusions, products of cross-sectional statistical analysis, did not come from following the same donors. Invariant T cells like MAIT and iNKT could partly confound the zero-insertion analyses.

TCRdb analysed the 5' RACE reads with MiXCR anew, one entry per CDR3 protein. The profile covers hundreds of thousands of distinct CDR3 sequences, with 6% to 6.5% appearing a single time and 1.5% to 2% taken by the ten largest. This CDR3 region has 14 residues. The V gene lost 2 bases and the J gene lost 5 bases, with 13 bases spanning the gap. Germline V lookup: CDR1 SQVTM, CDR2 ANQGSEA. There are many counts of this clonotype. Its antigen is currently unknown. The material sequenced was naive T cells sorted from blood. The chain employs TRBV29-1 and TRBJ2-1; D perhaps matches TRBD2 (6 bases). This TCR came from a man younger than 35 in good health. The CDR3 loop is CSVELGLHNNEQFF. In DNA, the CDR3 is TGCAGCGTTGAATTAGGACTACACAACAATGAGCAGTTCTTC.